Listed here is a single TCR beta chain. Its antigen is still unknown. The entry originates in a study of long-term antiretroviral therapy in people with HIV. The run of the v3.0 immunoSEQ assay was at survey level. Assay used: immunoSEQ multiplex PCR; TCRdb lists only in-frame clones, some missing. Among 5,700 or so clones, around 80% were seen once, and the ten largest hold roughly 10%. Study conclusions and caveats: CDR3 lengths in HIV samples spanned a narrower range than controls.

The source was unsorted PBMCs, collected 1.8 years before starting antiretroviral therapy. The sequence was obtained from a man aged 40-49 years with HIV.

In nucleotides, the CDR3 is TGTGCCAGCAGTGAATATAGCGGCACAGATACGCAGTATTTT. It specifies CASSEYSGTDTQYF. This sequence joins TRBV25-1 and TRBJ2-3; D might be TRBD2 (5 bases). V gave up 0 bases and J gave up 1 base, with 5 bases separating them. Germline CDR1 reads MGHDK; CDR2 reads SYGVNS. There are 14 residues in the CDR3.